This T cell receptor (beta chain) is from a study of shared T cell receptors in the human thymus. Profiling relied on immunoSEQ multiplex PCR, and the TCRdb table lists in-frame clones only, not all of them. This table has 650,000 to 950,000 clones, approximately 85% appearing once. After removal of 3 bases from V and 3 bases from J, the junction contained 15 bases not matched to a gene. Germline V lookup: CDR1 SNHLY, CDR2 FYNNEI. The CDR3 has 18 residues. These same data were also listed under a study on human thymus T cells. This second study notes: Corrective cardiac operations yielded the resected thymus tissue.

Sequenced: thymocytes. The J gene is TRBJ1-1, the V gene TRBV2; 8 positions match TRBD1. The TCR comes from a girl under three years old with a congenital heart defect. The CDR3 sequence is CASSDRQGKRLSYTEAFF. In DNA form, the CDR3 reads TGTGCCAGCAGTGACAGACAGGGGAAACGACTATCGTACACTGAAGCTTTCTTT.